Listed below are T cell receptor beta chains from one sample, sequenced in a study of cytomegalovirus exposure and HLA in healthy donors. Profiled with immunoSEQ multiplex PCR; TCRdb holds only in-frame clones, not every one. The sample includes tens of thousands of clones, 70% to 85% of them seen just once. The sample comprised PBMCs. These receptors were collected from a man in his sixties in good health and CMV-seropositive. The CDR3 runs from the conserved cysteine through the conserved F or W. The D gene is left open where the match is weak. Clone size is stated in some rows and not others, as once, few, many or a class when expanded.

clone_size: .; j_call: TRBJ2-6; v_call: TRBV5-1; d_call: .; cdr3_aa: CASSVTGTGANVLTF; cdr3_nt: TGCGCCAGCAGCGTAACAGGGACCGGGGCCAACGTCCTGACTTTC
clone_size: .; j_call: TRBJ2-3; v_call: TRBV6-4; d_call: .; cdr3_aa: CASSALGDTDTQYF; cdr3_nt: TGTGCCAGCAGCGCCTTAGGGGACACAGATACGCAGTATTTT
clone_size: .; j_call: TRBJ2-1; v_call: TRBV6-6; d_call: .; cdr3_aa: CASTYQDSGEGEQFF; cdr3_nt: TGTGCCAGCACCTACCAAGATAGCGGAGAGGGTGAGCAGTTCTTC
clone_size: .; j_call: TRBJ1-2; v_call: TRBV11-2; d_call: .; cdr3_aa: CASSLERGLNYGYTF; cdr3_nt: TGTGCCAGCAGCTTAGAACGCGGCCTAAACTATGGCTACACCTTC
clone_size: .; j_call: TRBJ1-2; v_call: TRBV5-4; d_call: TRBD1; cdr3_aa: CASSLGDRINYGYTF; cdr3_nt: TGTGCCAGCAGCTTGGGGGACAGGATTAACTATGGCTACACCTTC
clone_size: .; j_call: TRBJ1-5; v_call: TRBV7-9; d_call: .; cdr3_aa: CASSLPGVGQPQHF; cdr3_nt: TGTGCCAGCAGCTTACCAGGGGTGGGACAGCCCCAGCATTTT
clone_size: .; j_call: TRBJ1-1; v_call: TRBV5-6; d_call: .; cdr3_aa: CASSLGGGNAFF; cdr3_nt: TGTGCCAGCAGCTTGGGGGGAGGGAATGCTTTCTTT
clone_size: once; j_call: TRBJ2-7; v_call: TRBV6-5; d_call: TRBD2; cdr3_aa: CASSYGTSGEYEQYF; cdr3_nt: TGTGCCAGCAGTTACGGGACTAGCGGGGAATACGAGCAGTACTTC
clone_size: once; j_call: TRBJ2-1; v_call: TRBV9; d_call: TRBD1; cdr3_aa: CASSVMGQGSEQFF; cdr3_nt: TGTGCCAGCAGCGTCATGGGACAGGGGAGTGAGCAGTTCTTC
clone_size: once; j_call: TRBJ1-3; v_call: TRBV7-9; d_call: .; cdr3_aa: CASSSLGGSGNTIYF; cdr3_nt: TGTGCCAGCAGCTCCCTAGGGGGCTCTGGAAACACCATATATTTT
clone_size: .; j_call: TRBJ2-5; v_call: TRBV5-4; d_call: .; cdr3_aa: CASSRDTQETQYF; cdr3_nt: TGTGCCAGCAGCCGGGACACTCAAGAGACCCAGTACTTC
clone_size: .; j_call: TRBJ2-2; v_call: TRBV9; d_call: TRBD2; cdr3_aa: CASSVSTSRGTGELFF; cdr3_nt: TGTGCCAGCAGCGTATCGACTAGCCGGGGCACCGGGGAGCTGTTTTTT
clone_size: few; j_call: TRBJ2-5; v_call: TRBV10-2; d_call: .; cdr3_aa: CASSEQGGETQYF; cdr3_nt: TGCGCCAGCAGTGAGCAGGGTGGGGAGACCCAGTACTTC
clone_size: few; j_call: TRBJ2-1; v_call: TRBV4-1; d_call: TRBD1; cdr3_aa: CASSQDPGTANEQFF; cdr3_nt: TGCGCCAGCAGCCAAGATCCCGGGACAGCCAATGAGCAGTTCTTC
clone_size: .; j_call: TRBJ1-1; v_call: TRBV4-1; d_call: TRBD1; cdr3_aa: CASSQSGQRNTEAFF; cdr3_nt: TGCGCCAGCAGCCAGTCGGGACAGAGGAACACTGAAGCTTTCTTT
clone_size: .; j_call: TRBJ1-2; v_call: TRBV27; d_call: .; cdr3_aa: CASSFGTSNYGYTF; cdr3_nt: TGTGCCAGCAGTTTCGGGACATCTAACTATGGCTACACCTTC
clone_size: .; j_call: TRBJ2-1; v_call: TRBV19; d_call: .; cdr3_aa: CASRFGHYNEQFF; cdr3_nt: TGTGCCAGTAGGTTTGGACACTACAATGAGCAGTTCTTC
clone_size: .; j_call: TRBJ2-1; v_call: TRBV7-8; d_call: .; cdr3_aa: CASSARPRGQFF; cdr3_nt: TGTGCCAGCAGCGCCCGACCCAGGGGGCAGTTCTTC
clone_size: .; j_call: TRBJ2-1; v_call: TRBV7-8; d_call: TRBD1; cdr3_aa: CATQTGASYNEQFF; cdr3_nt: TGTGCCACCCAGACAGGGGCGTCCTACAATGAGCAGTTCTTC
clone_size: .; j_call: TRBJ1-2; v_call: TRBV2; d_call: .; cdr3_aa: CATPSARDYGYTF; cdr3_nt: TGTGCCACCCCCTCCGCACGGGACTATGGCTACACCTTC
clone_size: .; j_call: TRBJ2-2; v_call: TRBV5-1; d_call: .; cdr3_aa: CASSLNPRGNTGELFF; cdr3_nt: TGCGCCAGCAGCTTAAACCCCAGGGGGAACACCGGGGAGCTGTTTTTT
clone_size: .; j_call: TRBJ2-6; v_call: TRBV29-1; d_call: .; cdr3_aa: CSVAPPSGANVLTF; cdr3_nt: TGCAGCGTTGCTCCCCCCTCTGGGGCCAACGTCCTGACTTTC
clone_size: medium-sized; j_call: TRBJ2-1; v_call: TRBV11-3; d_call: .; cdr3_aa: CASSPRVNEQFF; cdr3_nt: TGTGCCAGCAGCCCTCGGGTCAATGAGCAGTTCTTC
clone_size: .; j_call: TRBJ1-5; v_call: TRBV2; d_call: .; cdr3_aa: CASNSGALQNQPQHF; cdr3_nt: TGTGCCAGCAACTCAGGGGCCCTACAGAATCAGCCCCAGCATTTT
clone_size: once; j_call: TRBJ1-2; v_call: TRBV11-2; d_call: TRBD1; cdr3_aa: CASSLSQGAEGYTF; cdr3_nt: TGTGCCAGCAGCTTAAGTCAGGGGGCGGAGGGCTACACCTTC
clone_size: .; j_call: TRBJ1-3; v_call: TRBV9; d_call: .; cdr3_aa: CASSPQISGNTIYF; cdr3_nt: TGTGCCAGCAGCCCGCAGATATCTGGAAACACCATATATTTT
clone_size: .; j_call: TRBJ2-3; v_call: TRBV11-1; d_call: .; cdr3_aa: CASSRTASPGQDTQYF; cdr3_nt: TGTGCCAGCAGCCGTACTGCCTCTCCGGGACAAGATACGCAGTATTTT
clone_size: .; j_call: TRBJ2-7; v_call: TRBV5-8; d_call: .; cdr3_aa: CARPTSHYEQYF; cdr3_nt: TGTGCCAGACCAACTTCCCACTACGAGCAGTACTTC
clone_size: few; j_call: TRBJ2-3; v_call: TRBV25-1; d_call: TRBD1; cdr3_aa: CASAGTGGSDTQYF; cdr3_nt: TGTGCCAGCGCCGGGACAGGGGGATCAGATACGCAGTATTTT
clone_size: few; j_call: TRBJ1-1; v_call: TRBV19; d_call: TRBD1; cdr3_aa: CASSRDRNTEAFF; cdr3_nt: TGTGCCAGTAGTAGGGACAGAAACACTGAAGCTTTCTTT
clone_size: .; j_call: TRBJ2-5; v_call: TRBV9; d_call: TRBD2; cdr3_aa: CASSVAPLAGGVGTQYF; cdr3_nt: TGTGCCAGCAGCGTTGCCCCACTAGCGGGAGGCGTCGGGACCCAGTACTTC
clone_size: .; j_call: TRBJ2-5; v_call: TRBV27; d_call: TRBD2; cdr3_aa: CASSLRAGEETQYF; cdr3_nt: TGTGCCAGCAGTTTAAGGGCGGGGGAAGAGACCCAGTACTTC
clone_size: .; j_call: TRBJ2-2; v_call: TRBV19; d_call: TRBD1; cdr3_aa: CASSMPGQGTTGELFF; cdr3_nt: TGTGCCAGTAGTATGCCGGGACAGGGAACCACCGGGGAGCTGTTTTTT
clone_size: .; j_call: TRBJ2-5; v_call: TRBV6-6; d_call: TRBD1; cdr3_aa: CASRTGGEETQYF; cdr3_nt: TGTGCCAGCAGGACAGGGGGCGAAGAGACCCAGTACTTC
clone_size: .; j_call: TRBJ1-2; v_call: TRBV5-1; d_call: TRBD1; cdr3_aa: CASSPTPTGLNVYTF; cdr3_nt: TGCGCCAGCAGCCCTACCCCGACAGGGTTGAATGTCTACACCTTC
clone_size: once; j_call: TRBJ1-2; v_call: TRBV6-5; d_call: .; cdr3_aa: CASSYSRNYGYTF; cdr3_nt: TGTGCCAGCAGTTACTCACGGAACTATGGCTACACCTTC
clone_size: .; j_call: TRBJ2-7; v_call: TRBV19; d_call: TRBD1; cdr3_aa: CASTLSGTGSYEQYF; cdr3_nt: TGTGCCAGTACTCTTTCCGGGACAGGGTCCTACGAGCAGTACTTC
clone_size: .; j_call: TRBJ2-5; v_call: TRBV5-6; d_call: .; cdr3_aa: CASSITSPQETQYF; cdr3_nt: TGTGCCAGCAGCATAACTAGCCCCCAAGAGACCCAGTACTTC
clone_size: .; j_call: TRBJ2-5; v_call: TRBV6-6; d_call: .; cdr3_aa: CASAGIEETQYF; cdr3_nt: TGTGCCAGTGCCGGGATCGAGGAGACCCAGTACTTC
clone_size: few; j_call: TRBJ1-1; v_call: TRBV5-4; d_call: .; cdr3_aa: CASSLRGRGTEAFF; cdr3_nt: TGTGCCAGCAGCTTAAGAGGGAGAGGCACTGAAGCTTTCTTT
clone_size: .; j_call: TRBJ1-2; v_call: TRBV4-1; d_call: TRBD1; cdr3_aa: CASSPLPGTDVYGYTF; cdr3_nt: TGCGCCAGCAGCCCCCTTCCCGGGACAGATGTCTATGGCTACACCTTC
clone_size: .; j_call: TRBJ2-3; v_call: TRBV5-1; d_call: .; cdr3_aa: CASSLDGSGNTQYF; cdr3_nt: TGCGCCAGCAGCTTGGATGGGAGCGGAAATACGCAGTATTTT
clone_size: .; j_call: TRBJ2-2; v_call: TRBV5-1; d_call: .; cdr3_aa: CASRNGQQNTGELFF; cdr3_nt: TGCGCCAGCAGAAATGGACAGCAGAACACCGGGGAGCTGTTTTTT
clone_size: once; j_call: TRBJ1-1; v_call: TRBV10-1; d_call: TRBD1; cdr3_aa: CASSESGQGGTEAFF; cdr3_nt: TGCGCCAGCAGTGAGTCTGGACAGGGAGGTACTGAAGCTTTCTTT
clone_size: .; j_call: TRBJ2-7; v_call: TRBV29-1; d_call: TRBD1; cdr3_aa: CSVEEGDRGYEQYF; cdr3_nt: TGCAGCGTTGAAGAAGGGGACAGGGGCTACGAGCAGTACTTC
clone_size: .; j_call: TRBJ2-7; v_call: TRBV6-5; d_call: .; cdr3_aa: CASSYSPAYEQYF; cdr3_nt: TGTGCCAGCAGTTACAGCCCCGCCTACGAGCAGTACTTC
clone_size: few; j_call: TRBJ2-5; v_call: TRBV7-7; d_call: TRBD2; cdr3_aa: CASSSGLAGSETQYF; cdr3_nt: TGTGCTAGCAGCTCGGGACTAGCGGGGAGCGAGACCCAGTACTTC
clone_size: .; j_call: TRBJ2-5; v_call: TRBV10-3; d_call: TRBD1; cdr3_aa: CAISEGQGRPQETQYF; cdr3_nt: TGTGCCATCAGTGAGGGACAGGGTCGTCCCCAAGAGACCCAGTACTTC
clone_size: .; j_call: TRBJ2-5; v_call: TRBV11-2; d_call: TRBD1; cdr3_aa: CASSLAPTGGPGETQYF; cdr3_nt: TGTGCCAGCAGCTTAGCCCCAACAGGGGGCCCTGGAGAGACCCAGTACTTC
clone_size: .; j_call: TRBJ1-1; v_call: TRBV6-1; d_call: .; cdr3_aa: CASSFGGGAFF; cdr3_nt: TGTGCCAGCTCCTTTGGTGGGGGCGCTTTCTTT
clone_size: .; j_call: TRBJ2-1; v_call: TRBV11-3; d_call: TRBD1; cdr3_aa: CASSLGGQSHREQFF; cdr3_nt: TGTGCCAGCAGCTTAGGGGGACAGTCGCACCGTGAGCAGTTCTTC
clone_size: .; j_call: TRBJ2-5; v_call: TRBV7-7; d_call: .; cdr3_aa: CASSLGGGGQETQYF; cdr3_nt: TGTGCTAGCAGCTTAGGAGGGGGGGGCCAAGAGACCCAGTACTTC
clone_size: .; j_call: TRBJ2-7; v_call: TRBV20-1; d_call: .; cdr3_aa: CSASQGAEQYF; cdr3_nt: TGCAGTGCTTCACAGGGCGCCGAGCAGTACTTC
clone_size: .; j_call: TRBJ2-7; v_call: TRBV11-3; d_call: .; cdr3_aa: CASSLEGSGEQYF; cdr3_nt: TGTGCCAGCAGCCTCGAAGGTTCGGGGGAGCAGTACTTC
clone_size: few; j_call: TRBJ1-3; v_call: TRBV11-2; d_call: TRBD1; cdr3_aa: CASRETGGSGNTIYF; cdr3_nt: TGTGCCAGCAGAGAAACAGGGGGCTCTGGAAACACCATATATTTT
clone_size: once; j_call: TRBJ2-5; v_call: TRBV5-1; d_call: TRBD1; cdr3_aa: CASSRDRGLGPQYF; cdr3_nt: TGCGCCAGCAGCCGAGACAGGGGATTAGGGCCCCAGTACTTC
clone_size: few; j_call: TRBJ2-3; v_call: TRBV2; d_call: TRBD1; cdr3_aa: CASSVGTGARGDTQYF; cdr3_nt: TGTGCCAGCAGTGTCGGGACAGGGGCCAGGGGAGATACGCAGTATTTT
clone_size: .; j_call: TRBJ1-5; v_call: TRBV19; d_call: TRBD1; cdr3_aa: CASSGTGQGGNQPQHF; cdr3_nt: TGTGCCAGTAGTGGAACGGGACAGGGGGGCAATCAGCCCCAGCATTTT
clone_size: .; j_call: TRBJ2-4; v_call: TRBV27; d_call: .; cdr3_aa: CASSSDREGKNIQYF; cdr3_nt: TGTGCCAGCAGTTCGGACAGGGAGGGCAAAAACATTCAGTACTTC
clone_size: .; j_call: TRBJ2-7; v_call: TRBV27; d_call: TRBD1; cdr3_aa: CASSYYRGYEQYF; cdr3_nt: TGTGCCAGCAGTTATTACAGGGGATACGAGCAGTACTTC